Listed below are T cell receptor beta chains from one sample, sequenced in a study of technical replicates of blood from several donors. Assay: immunoSEQ multiplex PCR; the TCRdb copy retains only in-frame clones and omits some. The data contain tens of thousands of clones, about nine tenths of them singletons. Specimen: T cells isolated from PBMCs. These receptors came from a human donor in good health. Each CDR3 is given with its conserved first and last residue. Each record gives: clone size, J gene, V gene, D gene, CDR3 protein, CDR3 DNA. The D gene is left open where the match is weak. The size field is filled for only some rows; it gives once, few, many or a size class.

size: -
J: TRBJ2-3
V: TRBV9
D: -
CDR3: CASSVRSGQLYTDTQYF
DNA: TGTGCCAGCAGCGTCCGTTCCGGACAGCTTTACACAGATACGCAGTATTTT

size: -
J: TRBJ1-2
V: TRBV7-2
D: -
CDR3: CASSLSTGLYGYTF
DNA: TGTGCCAGCAGCTTGTCTACAGGCTTATATGGCTACACCTTC

size: -
J: TRBJ1-3
V: TRBV7-3
D: -
CDR3: CASSSQAGSGNTIYF
DNA: TGTGCCAGCAGCTCGCAGGCTGGGAGTGGAAACACCATATATTTT

size: -
J: TRBJ2-3
V: TRBV7-2
D: -
CDR3: CASRPTGVTDTQYF
DNA: TGTGCCAGCCGACCGACAGGCGTCACAGATACGCAGTATTTT

size: -
J: TRBJ2-5
V: TRBV27
D: TRBD1
CDR3: CASSLATGFRETQYF
DNA: TGTGCCAGCAGTTTAGCGACAGGGTTCCGAGAGACCCAGTACTTC

size: -
J: TRBJ2-3
V: TRBV6-1
D: TRBD2
CDR3: CASRAGLAGTDTQYF
DNA: TGTGCCAGCAGGGCAGGACTAGCGGGCACAGATACGCAGTATTTT

size: once
J: TRBJ1-2
V: TRBV6-5
D: TRBD1
CDR3: CASSQSGTGNYGYTF
DNA: TGTGCCAGCAGTCAATCCGGGACAGGGAACTATGGCTACACCTTC

size: -
J: TRBJ2-3
V: TRBV6-1
D: TRBD2
CDR3: CAIGLADTDTQYF
DNA: TGTGCCATCGGACTAGCGGACACAGATACGCAGTATTTT

size: -
J: TRBJ1-2
V: TRBV7-2
D: -
CDR3: CASSSGIGTSYGYTF
DNA: TGTGCCAGCAGCTCAGGGATCGGTACGAGCTATGGCTACACCTTC

size: -
J: TRBJ2-7
V: TRBV7-6
D: -
CDR3: CASSPQTKGHEQYF
DNA: TGTGCCAGCAGCCCCCAGACTAAAGGCCACGAGCAGTACTTC

size: -
J: TRBJ1-1
V: TRBV28
D: -
CDR3: CASSLAGIILSGEAFF
DNA: TGTGCCAGCAGTTTAGCAGGGATAATTTTAAGTGGTGAAGCTTTCTTT

size: -
J: TRBJ1-5
V: TRBV28
D: -
CDR3: CASSPETDRPNQPQHF
DNA: TGTGCCAGCAGTCCCGAAACAGACAGGCCTAATCAGCCCCAGCATTTT

size: -
J: TRBJ2-7
V: TRBV5-1
D: TRBD2
CDR3: CASSLQGGGRGSEQYF
DNA: TGCGCCAGCAGCCTCCAAGGGGGCGGGAGGGGTAGCGAGCAGTACTTC

size: -
J: TRBJ2-7
V: TRBV14
D: -
CDR3: CASSAFFTVEQYF
DNA: TGTGCCAGCAGCGCCTTCTTTACGGTCGAGCAGTACTTC

size: -
J: TRBJ2-1
V: TRBV7-3
D: TRBD2
CDR3: CASSLSAGGRDEQFF
DNA: TGTGCCAGCAGCTTATCGGCGGGAGGACGGGATGAGCAGTTCTTC

size: few
J: TRBJ1-2
V: TRBV19
D: TRBD1
CDR3: CASSRQGTNYGYTF
DNA: TGTGCCAGTAGCAGACAGGGGACTAACTATGGCTACACCTTC

size: -
J: TRBJ2-7
V: TRBV7-8
D: -
CDR3: CASSLAPGEGEQYF
DNA: TGTGCCAGCAGCTTAGCGCCAGGGGAAGGAGAGCAGTACTTC

size: -
J: TRBJ2-1
V: TRBV4-2
D: TRBD2
CDR3: CASSPTRGSGSPNEQFF
DNA: TGTGCCAGCAGCCCCACGAGGGGGAGCGGGAGCCCCAATGAGCAGTTCTTC

size: few
J: TRBJ1-5
V: TRBV28
D: -
CDR3: CAIAARVQPQHF
DNA: TGTGCCATCGCTGCGAGGGTTCAGCCCCAGCATTTT

size: -
J: TRBJ2-4
V: TRBV19
D: TRBD1
CDR3: CASSFGQGVNIQYF
DNA: TGTGCCAGTAGTTTTGGACAGGGGGTAAACATTCAGTACTTC

size: once
J: TRBJ2-2
V: TRBV5-1
D: TRBD2
CDR3: CASSYFTSGGELFF
DNA: TGCGCCAGCAGCTATTTCACTAGCGGAGGGGAGCTGTTTTTT

size: once
J: TRBJ2-1
V: TRBV15
D: -
CDR3: CATSRGAVKQFF
DNA: TGTGCCACCAGCAGAGGGGCAGTGAAGCAGTTCTTC

size: -
J: TRBJ2-2
V: TRBV4-1
D: TRBD2
CDR3: CASSQGGSAGVNTGELFF
DNA: TGCGCCAGCAGCCAAGGAGGCTCCGCGGGGGTGAACACCGGGGAGCTGTTTTTT

size: -
J: TRBJ1-1
V: TRBV12-5
D: TRBD1
CDR3: CASGYDRGTEAFF
DNA: TGTGCTAGTGGTTACGACAGGGGAACTGAAGCTTTCTTT

size: -
J: TRBJ1-2
V: TRBV19
D: TRBD1
CDR3: CASSTPTRTGYGYTF
DNA: TGTGCCAGTAGTACCCCGACCCGGACAGGCTATGGCTACACCTTC

size: -
J: TRBJ2-5
V: TRBV29-1
D: -
CDR3: CSASRGTAIQETQYF
DNA: TGCAGCGCATCTCGCGGGACGGCAATACAAGAGACCCAGTACTTC

size: -
J: TRBJ1-2
V: TRBV7-2
D: TRBD1
CDR3: CASSLYRQGPYGYTF
DNA: TGTGCCAGCAGCCTCTATCGACAGGGGCCCTATGGCTACACCTTC

size: -
J: TRBJ2-5
V: TRBV28
D: -
CDR3: CASSLRGPQETQYF
DNA: TGTGCCAGCAGTCTCAGGGGACCCCAAGAGACCCAGTACTTC

size: -
J: TRBJ2-7
V: TRBV5-1
D: TRBD1
CDR3: CASSFRTGANYEQYF
DNA: TGCGCCAGCAGCTTCCGGACAGGGGCGAACTACGAGCAGTACTTC

size: -
J: TRBJ2-1
V: TRBV18
D: -
CDR3: CASSQGTGGNNEQFF
DNA: TGTGCCAGCTCACAAGGGACTGGAGGAAACAATGAGCAGTTCTTC

size: -
J: TRBJ1-2
V: TRBV2
D: TRBD1
CDR3: CASTYQGGGYTF
DNA: TGTGCCAGCACCTACCAGGGGGGTGGCTACACCTTC

size: -
J: TRBJ1-1
V: TRBV28
D: TRBD1
CDR3: CASTGTGTGPNTEAFF
DNA: TGTGCCAGCACCGGAACTGGGACAGGCCCGAACACTGAAGCTTTCTTT

size: -
J: TRBJ2-1
V: TRBV9
D: TRBD1
CDR3: CASSVTGTGLSEQFF
DNA: TGTGCCAGCAGCGTGACCGGGACAGGGTTAAGTGAGCAGTTCTTC

size: -
J: TRBJ2-7
V: TRBV4-1
D: TRBD2
CDR3: CASSQASGKSSYEQYF
DNA: TGCGCCAGCAGCCAAGCTAGCGGGAAGAGCTCCTACGAGCAGTACTTC

size: -
J: TRBJ2-7
V: TRBV29-1
D: TRBD2
CDR3: CSVGTSGPWEQYF
DNA: TGCAGCGTTGGGACTAGCGGGCCCTGGGAGCAGTACTTC

size: -
J: TRBJ1-2
V: TRBV2
D: -
CDR3: CASSEHGGSPYGYTF
DNA: TGTGCCAGCAGTGAACATGGGGGGTCCCCCTATGGCTACACCTTC

size: -
J: TRBJ1-1
V: TRBV11-2
D: -
CDR3: CASSFSRGTEAFF
DNA: TGTGCCAGCAGCTTTAGCAGGGGCACTGAAGCTTTCTTT

size: -
J: TRBJ2-3
V: TRBV11-2
D: -
CDR3: CASSLDGSGTDTQYF
DNA: TGTGCCAGCAGCTTAGACGGGAGCGGGACAGATACGCAGTATTTT

size: -
J: TRBJ2-3
V: TRBV9
D: TRBD2
CDR3: CASSGEAGETDTQYF
DNA: TGTGCCAGCAGCGGGGAAGCGGGAGAAACAGATACGCAGTATTTT

size: -
J: TRBJ1-4
V: TRBV9
D: -
CDR3: CASSVGTVTNEKLFF
DNA: TGTGCCAGCAGCGTCGGTACCGTAACTAATGAAAAACTGTTTTTT

size: few
J: TRBJ1-2
V: TRBV4-3
D: TRBD1
CDR3: CASSQYQGAYGYTF
DNA: TGCGCCAGCAGCCAATATCAGGGGGCATATGGCTACACCTTC

size: -
J: TRBJ2-2
V: TRBV7-3
D: -
CDR3: CASSPTGNTGELFF
DNA: TGTGCCAGCAGCCCTACGGGGAACACCGGGGAGCTGTTTTTT

size: -
J: TRBJ2-7
V: TRBV19
D: -
CDR3: CGPGGPPSVYEQYF
DNA: TGTGGCCCAGGAGGGCCGCCCAGCGTCTACGAGCAGTACTTC

size: -
J: TRBJ1-3
V: TRBV7-9
D: TRBD1
CDR3: CASSLQQGTGNTIYF
DNA: TGTGCCAGCAGCTTGCAACAGGGGACTGGAAACACCATATATTTT

size: -
J: TRBJ1-2
V: TRBV2
D: -
CDR3: CASSEVRRGSNYGYTF
DNA: TGTGCCAGCAGTGAAGTACGTAGGGGATCGAACTATGGCTACACCTTC

size: -
J: TRBJ2-1
V: TRBV28
D: -
CDR3: CASSVRGVGPSTNEQFF
DNA: TGTGCCAGCAGCGTACGGGGTGTCGGGCCGTCTACAAATGAGCAGTTCTTC